A selection of T cell receptor beta chains follows, all from one sample in a study of regulatory T cells in long-lasting Graves disease. MiXCR, run by TCRdb on the multiplex PCR reads, gives a single entry per CDR3 protein. The table records hundreds of thousands of distinct CDR3 sequences, 20% to 25% of them present only once. Sample: peripheral blood mononuclear cells (PBMCs), taken when the disease was refractory, from a patient treated with antithyroid drugs. Every receptor here comes from a female donor with Graves disease. The CDR3 runs from the conserved cysteine through the conserved F or W. The D gene is left open where the match is weak. Clone size appears in some rows only: once, few, many, or a class for an expanded clone.

V	J	D	size	CDR3	DNA
TRBV10-3	TRBJ2-5	TRBD1	few	CAIRPGTAQETQYF	TGTGCCATCAGGCCCGGGACAGCCCAAGAGACCCAGTACTTC
TRBV7-7	TRBJ1-5	-	-	CANSYMDQPQHF	TGTGCTAACAGCTACATGGATCAGCCCCAGCATTTT
TRBV7-2	TRBJ2-6	-	many	CASSLGRAGANVLTF	TGTGCCAGCAGCTTGGGAAGGGCTGGGGCCAACGTCCTGACTTTC
TRBV28	TRBJ2-3	-	-	CASSFPRQGTDTQYF	TGTGCCAGCAGTTTCCCCCGACAGGGCACAGATACGCAGTATTTT
TRBV30	TRBJ2-7	-	-	CAWSRGLEVEQYF	TGTGCCTGGAGTCGGGGGTTAGAGGTCGAGCAGTACTTC
TRBV3-2	TRBJ1-1	-	-	CASSQDMSRLNLNTEAFF	TGTGCCAGCAGCCAAGATATGTCCCGCCTCAACTTGAACACTGAAGCTTTCTTT
TRBV24-1	TRBJ2-2	-	-	CATARIDGELFF	TGTGCCACCGCCAGGATTGACGGGGAGCTGTTTTTT
TRBV27	TRBJ1-3	-	-	CASSSFSADSGNTIYF	TGTGCCAGCAGTTCATTCAGCGCCGACTCTGGAAACACCATATATTTT
TRBV11-2	TRBJ2-7	TRBD1	many	CASSLVGGQGYEQYF	TGTGCCAGCAGCTTAGTTGGCGGACAGGGATACGAGCAGTACTTC
TRBV5-1	TRBJ2-7	TRBD1	-	CASSLGWGQGIYEQYF	TGCGCCAGCAGCTTGGGCTGGGGACAGGGCATCTACGAGCAGTACTTC
TRBV13	TRBJ2-7	-	many	CASNTGSSYEQYF	TGTGCCAGCAATACAGGGAGCTCCTACGAGCAGTACTTC
TRBV3-1	TRBJ1-1	-	many	CASSHGGNTEAFF	TGTGCCAGCAGCCACGGGGGGAACACTGAAGCTTTCTTT
TRBV30	TRBJ1-1	-	many	CAWSAGGEAFF	TGTGCCTGGAGTGCTGGGGGTGAAGCTTTCTTT
TRBV5-1	TRBJ2-1	-	-	CASSLVPAAEYSEQFF	TGCGCCAGCAGCTTGGTTCCCGCGGCTGAATACAGTGAGCAGTTCTTC
TRBV30	TRBJ2-1	TRBD2	-	CAWSLLAGGNNEQFF	TGTGCCTGGAGTCTCCTAGCGGGAGGGAACAATGAGCAGTTCTTC
TRBV7-9	TRBJ2-2	TRBD1	many	CASSYRGRGGAAANTGELFF	TGTGCCAGCAGTTACAGGGGGCGCGGGGGAGCAGCCGCGAACACCGGGGAGCTGTTTTTT